This section outlines one TCR beta chain sequence together with its context. Its antigen remains unidentified. No base quality information exists; no much larger clone differs at one position. The germline V and J ends show losses of 4 bases and 0 bases respectively, and no gene match explains 8 bases of the junction. In the germline V gene (reference sequence), CDR1 corresponds to MNHEY and CDR2 to SMNVEV. The CDR3 spans 16 residues, from the cysteine through the phenylalanine. Just the 48-base CDR3 DNA is kept, in frame starting at base 1. The library was obtained by the immunoSEQ multiplex PCR assay. Imported from immuneACCESS, the table was reduced by TCRdb to in-frame sequences with V and J called. These copies leave out some clones; in studies compared against another copy, an unresolved V gene accounts for under half, and the cause of the remainder is not known. This sample has 50,000 or so clones in its table, and 85% to 95% of those were observed once. The top ten clonotypes cover roughly 0.71% of the sample.

This record belongs to a study of T cell changes during pregnancy in multiple sclerosis (dated 2019 in TCRdb). Concerning the study at large: The study looked at changes in the T cell repertoire across pregnancy in women with multiple sclerosis.

The chain is encoded by TRBV27 joined to TRBJ1-1; TRBD1 fits 7 bases in the junction. Sequences were derived from CD4+ T cells from peripheral blood mononuclear cells, sampled in the third trimester of pregnancy. This TCR derives from a female donor with multiple sclerosis, enrolled in a pregnancy study. The DNA is TGTGCCAGCAGTTCTGGGACAGTCCAGATGAACACTGAAGCTTTCTTT. Its translation is CASSSGTVQMNTEAFF.